This TCR beta chain stems from a study of regulatory T cells in long-lasting Graves disease. As for time point: persistent/refractory GD, antithyroid drugs over 5 years with positive TRAb. The TCR library was prepared using RNA isolated from PBMCs. HTBI primers from iRepertoire and Arm-PCR of CDR3 regions yielded the TCR beta libraries. TCRdb called the multiplex PCR reads again in MiXCR, with one record for every CDR3 protein. Of 700,000 or so distinct CDR3 sequences listed, 25% to 30% are singletons. The receptor comes from a female donor with Graves disease. The sequenced sample was peripheral blood mononuclear cells (PBMCs), obtained when the disease was refractory, from a patient treated with antithyroid drugs.

The CDR3: CASSYSNRVIEKLFF. CDR3 nucleotide sequence: TGTGCCAGCAGTTACTCGAACAGGGTTATTGAAAAACTGTTTTTT. The chain has TRBV6-5 and TRBJ1-4; tentative D call: TRBD1 (6 bases). There are 15 residues in the CDR3. The V and J ends lost 0 bases and 7 bases respectively, with 12 bases between them. The germline V gene has CDR1 MNHEY and CDR2 SVGAGI.